Listed here are 26 T cell receptor beta chains from one sample, sequenced in a study of OX40 agonist ivuxolimab in advanced cancers. The protocol was immunoSEQ multiplex PCR, while the TCRdb copy is restricted to in-frame clones and leaves out a portion. Of about 86,000 clones in the sample, around 88% were seen once. Sequences were derived from CD4+ or CD8+ T cells sorted from blood, sampled in a trial of the OX40 agonist ivuxolimab. The source of these receptors is an adult with an advanced solid tumor such as melanoma, head and neck, liver or kidney cancer.

This sequence joins TRBV5-1 and TRBJ2-3; 7 bases agree with TRBD2. Trimming removed 3 bases from V and 3 bases from J; junction bases left unmatched: 7. The CDR3 sequence is 15 residues long. The germline CDR1 and CDR2 sequences are SGHRS and YFSETQ. CDR3 coding DNA: TGCGCCAGCAGCTCGGGACTAATGGTGACAGATACGCAGTATTTT. Translating it yields CASSSGLMVTDTQYF.

This clone was counted between two and nine times. The chain links TRBV9 to TRBJ2-3; D not certain. The CDR3 totals 15 residues. The V end was cut by 0 bases, the J end by 2 bases, with 10 bases between. The germline V gene encodes CDR1 SGDLS and CDR2 YYNGEE. This CDR3 is CASSVALRSTDTQYF. The CDR3 region has the DNA TGTGCCAGCAGCGTAGCTCTGCGGTCCACAGATACGCAGTATTTT.

The chain joins TRBV2 to TRBJ2-5; a weak D match, TRBD2 (6 bases). The CDR3 covers 14 residues. Germline V CDR1 and CDR2: SNHLY, FYNNEI. With 7 bases removed from V and 3 bases from J, the gap between germline ends came to 15 bases. Here the CDR3 DNA reads TGTGCCAGCACCCCCGGGACTGGTAAAGAGACCCAGTACTTC. It encodes CASTPGTGKETQYF.

This sequence joins TRBV7-2 and TRBJ1-6, with 7 bases identical to TRBD1. V dropped 5 bases and J dropped 7; count of bases not matched to a gene: 8. Germline CDR1 is SGHTA and CDR2 is FQGNSA. This CDR3 contains 15 residues. The chain's CDR3 is CASSPVTGLNSPLHF. The CDR3 DNA sequence: TGTGCCAGCAGCCCAGTGACAGGGCTGAATTCACCCCTCCACTTT.

DNA for the CDR3: TGCAGCGTTATTAGACAGGGGGGCAATGAGCAGTTCTTC. Its translation is CSVIRQGGNEQFF. The chain links TRBV29-1 to TRBJ2-1; 9 bases are a match to TRBD1. From germline, CDR1 is SQVTM and CDR2 ANQGSEA. J gave up 6 bases and V 5 bases, and 5 bases lay outside the gene matches. There are 13 residues in the CDR3.

The V call is TRBV5-5, the J call TRBJ1-1, with 8 bases identical to TRBD1. The germline V gene has CDR1 SGHKS and CDR2 YYEKEE (reference sequence). This CDR3 has 16 residues. Unmatched junction bases numbered 7, after V lost 2 bases and J lost 1 base. CDR3 in amino acids: CASSFRADRANTEAFF. The CDR3, as DNA: TGTGCCAGCAGCTTCCGGGCGGACAGGGCGAACACTGAAGCTTTCTTT.

This rearrangement joins TRBV5-1 to TRBJ1-1; D remains ambiguous. The CDR3 has 14 residues. The germline gives CDR1 SGHRS, CDR2 YFSETQ. V shed 4 bases and J shed 1 base, with 11 bases lying between them. This CDR3 reads CASSLNLQNTEAFF. The CDR3 coding sequence is TGCGCCAGCAGCCTCAATCTCCAGAACACTGAAGCTTTCTTT.

The chain employs TRBV5-4 and TRBJ2-5; D gene ambiguous. Trimming stripped 1 base from V and 4 bases from J, with 8 bases between. CDR3 length: 13 residues. The germline gives CDR1 SGHNT, CDR2 YYREEE (reference sequence). In DNA form, the CDR3 reads TGTGCCAGCAGCTTGAAGGGCCGAGAGACCCAGTACTTC. Translation gives CASSLKGRETQYF.

The CDR3 region has the DNA TGTGCCAGCAGCTTAAAACCCGGGACTAGCGGCTACGAGCAGTACTTC. Translating gives CASSLKPGTSGYEQYF. The rearrangement links TRBV11-2 to TRBJ2-7; 11 bases are shared with TRBD2. Germline CDR1 is SGHAT and CDR2 is FQNNGV. This CDR3 comprises 16 residues. The ends lost 2 bases at V and 3 bases at J; junction bases unmatched: 6.

This clone has only one observation. The chain employs TRBV30 and TRBJ2-5; D unclear. V shed 1 base and J shed 3 bases, with 3 bases lying between them. Looked up from germline, CDR1 is GTSNPN and CDR2 is SVGIG (reference sequence). This CDR3 has 11 residues. The CDR3 DNA reads TGTGCCTGGAGTGGGAAAGAGACCCAGTACTTC. This sequence encodes CAWSGKETQYF. Variable domain in full (rest from reference TRBV30 and TRBJ2-5): SQTIHQWPATLVQPVGSPLSLECTVEGTSNPNLYWYRQAAGRGLQLLFYSVGIGQISSEVPQNLSASRPQDRQFILSSKKLLLSDSGFYLCAWSGKETQYFGPGTRLLVL.

This chain links TRBV7-9 with TRBJ1-1; D unresolved. The V and J ends lost 4 bases and 3 bases respectively, with 9 bases between them. The germline V gene encodes CDR1 SEHNR and CDR2 FQNEAQ (reference sequence). This CDR3 has 13 residues. The CDR3 protein is CASSSQEHTEAFF. CDR3 in DNA: TGTGCCAGCAGCTCACAAGAGCACACTGAAGCTTTCTTT.

The chain employs TRBV5-5 and TRBJ1-5, with a tentative D call TRBD1 (6 bases). CDR3 size: 13 residues. Germline lookup yields CDR1 SGHKS and CDR2 YYEKEE (reference sequence). Trimming left V 6 bases short and J 4 bases short, with 11 bases between. The CDR3 region is CASTPTGNQPQHF. The CDR3, as DNA: TGTGCCAGCACACCGACAGGAAATCAGCCCCAGCATTTT.

The V gene is TRBV18, the J gene TRBJ1-6; tentative D call: TRBD1 (5 bases). The CDR3 loop spans 15 amino acids. Trimming took off 2 bases at V and 0 bases at J, with 5 bases between the two ends. Germline values: CDR1 KGHSH, CDR2 LQKENI. DNA of the CDR3: TGTGCCAGCTCACCAGACAGCTCCTATAATTCACCCCTCCACTTT. Amino acids: CASSPDSSYNSPLHF.

In DNA, the CDR3 is TGTGCCAGCAGTGAATCAGGGGATGCAAGAAAACTGTTTTTT. Translating gives CASSESGDARKLFF. The genes are TRBV6-1 and TRBJ1-4, with D perhaps matching TRBD1 (6 bases). The CDR3 is 14 residues long. The germline gives CDR1 MNHNS, CDR2 SASEGT. The V end lost 2 bases, the J end lost 10 bases, and 14 bases lay between the germline ends.

The chain carries TRBV7-2 and TRBJ1-2; D uncertain. V was clipped by 3 bases and J by 4 bases, with 12 bases between them. The V gene's germline CDR1 is SGHTA and CDR2 FQGNSA. The CDR3 sequence is 14 residues long. Written as DNA, the CDR3 is TGTGCCAGCAGCTTTGAAGATACCACCTATGGCTACACCTTC. As protein: CASSFEDTTYGYTF.

V usage is TRBV18 and J usage is TRBJ1-1; tentatively, D is TRBD1 (6 bases). This CDR3 has 14 residues. Germline CDR1 reads KGHSH; CDR2 reads LQKENI. V shed 3 bases and J shed 3 bases, with 11 bases lying between them. CDR3 sequence: CASSPRGADTEAFF. The DNA of the CDR3 is TGTGCCAGCTCACCCAGGGGAGCTGACACTGAAGCTTTCTTT.

The rearrangement joins TRBV6-6 to TRBJ1-1; TRBD1 agrees at 7 bases. Germline values: CDR1 MNHNY, CDR2 SVGAGI (reference sequence). CDR3 length: 14 residues. The J segment lost 4 bases and the V segment lost 7 bases, leaving 9 bases of the junction unmatched. The DNA of the CDR3 is TGTGCCAGCATCCAACAGGGGAGAGGCACTGAAGCTTTCTTT. Translating it yields CASIQQGRGTEAFF.

The gene calls are TRBV10-3 and TRBJ1-1, with a tentative D call TRBD1 (5 bases). This CDR3 is 16 amino acids long. CDR1 and CDR2 from the germline V gene are ENHRY and SYGVKD. V dropped 3 bases and J dropped 4 bases, with 18 bases sitting between them. The CDR3 nucleotides read TGTGCCATCAGTGAAGGGCAGGGAGGTAGCTCCACTGAAGCTTTCTTT. This encodes CAISEGQGGSSTEAFF.

This chain links TRBV7-2 with TRBJ2-3; D possibly uses TRBD1 or TRBD2 (6 bases each). The CDR3 has 16 amino acids. Germline CDR1 reads SGHTA; CDR2 reads FQGNSA. V lost 1 base to trimming and J lost 1 base, with 12 bases between them. The CDR3 reads CASSLGGAGGTDTQYF. For the CDR3, the DNA is TGTGCCAGCAGCTTAGGGGGGGCCGGGGGCACAGATACGCAGTATTTT.

V and J are TRBV7-9 and TRBJ2-3; 9 bases are a match to TRBD2. With 5 bases clipped from V and 1 base from J, the junction kept 7 bases outside the gene matches. The CDR3 sequence is 16 residues long. Per the germline V gene, CDR1 is SEHNR and CDR2 is FQNEAQ (reference sequence). CDR3 nucleotides: TGTGCCAGCAGCCAACCAGCGGGGGGTGGCACAGATACGCAGTATTTT. It specifies CASSQPAGGGTDTQYF. Filled out from reference TRBV7-9 and TRBJ2-3, the complete variable domain reads DTGVSQNPRHKITKRGQNVTFRCDPISEHNRLYWYRQTLGQGPEFLTYFQNEAQLEKSRLLSDRFSAERPKGSFSTLEIQRTEQGDSAMYLCASSQPAGGGTDTQYFGPGTRLTVL.

CDR3 DNA sequence: TGCAGCGTAGAGGAGGGCACCTCTGGAAACACCATATATTTT. This codes for CSVEEGTSGNTIYF. This chain uses TRBV29-1 with TRBJ1-3; D is ambiguous. CDR1 SQVTM and CDR2 ANQGSEA come from the germline V gene. Trimming shortened V by 6 bases and J by 0 bases, and 12 bases separated the two germline ends. This CDR3 contains 14 residues.

Only a few counts were recorded for this clone. The V and J genes are TRBV6-5 and TRBJ2-1, with D possibly being TRBD1 (6 bases). The CDR3 length is 14 residues. The germline V and J ends were trimmed by 10 bases and 5 bases, with 18 bases remaining between them. Per germline, CDR1 MNHEY and CDR2 SVGAGI. The CDR3 region has the DNA TGTGCCACCTGGGGCAGGGGATCCGACAATGAGCAGTTCTTC. Translating gives CATWGRGSDNEQFF.

J is TRBJ1-1 and V is TRBV5-1, with TRBD1 matching over 8 bases. The CDR3 runs to 17 residues. With V trimmed by 4 bases and J by 4 bases, 15 bases remained unmatched. Germline V gene data show CDR1 as SGHRS and CDR2 as YFSETQ. The CDR3 region has the DNA TGCGCCAGCAGCGACCGGACAGGGAGAAGTCGAACCACTGAAGCTTTCTTT. Translation gives CASSDRTGRSRTTEAFF. Using reference TRBV5-1 and TRBJ1-1 for the parts outside the CDR3, the full variable domain is KAGVTQTPRYLIKTRGQQVTLSCSPISGHRSVSWYQQTPGQGLQFLFEYFSETQRNKGNFPGRFSGRQFSNSRSEMNVSTLELGDSALYLCASSDRTGRSRTTEAFFGQGTRLTVV.

The V and J genes are TRBV5-1 and TRBJ2-5; 11 bases are a match to TRBD1. CDR1 SGHRS and CDR2 YFSETQ come from the germline V gene. V trimming: 0 bases; J trimming: 4 bases; junction bases outside the gene matches: 5. The CDR3 sequence is 16 residues long. Written as DNA, the CDR3 is TGCGCCAGCAGCTTGGGAGGACAGGGGGCGGGAGAGACCCAGTACTTC. Encoded protein: CASSLGGQGAGETQYF. Variable domain in full (rest from reference TRBV5-1 and TRBJ2-5): KAGVTQTPRYLIKTRGQQVTLSCSPISGHRSVSWYQQTPGQGLQFLFEYFSETQRNKGNFPGRFSGRQFSNSRSEMNVSTLELGDSALYLCASSLGGQGAGETQYFGPGTRLLVL.

The gene calls are TRBV7-9 and TRBJ1-1; 8 nucleotides line up with TRBD1. This CDR3 region has 15 residues. V lost 5 bases to trimming and J lost 5 bases; unmatched junction nucleotides: 10. Germline V gives CDR1 SEHNR, CDR2 FQNEAQ (reference sequence). The CDR3 sequence is CASSQRQGTNTEAFF. CDR3 DNA: TGTGCCAGCAGCCAACGACAGGGGACGAATACTGAAGCTTTCTTT.

The J gene is TRBJ1-2, the V gene TRBV4-2; TRBD1 is a possible D gene (5 bases). The V end lost 0 bases, the J end lost 7 bases, and 9 bases lay between the germline ends. Germline values: CDR1 LGHNA, CDR2 YNFKEQ. CDR3 length equals 13 residues. The DNA for the CDR3 is TGTGCCAGCAGCCAAGACAGGGTAGGTGGCTACACCTTC. As protein: CASSQDRVGGYTF.